The 8 T cell receptor beta chains below were found in one sample sequenced in a study of CD8+CD57+ T cells in acquired aplastic anemia. Sequencing involved patients with CD8+CD57+ cell expansion previously shown by flow cytometry. Profiling of TCR beta VDJ combinations and CDR3 sequences used genomic DNA as template. MiXCR was run by TCRdb on the reads, yielding one entry per CDR3 protein. Here the sample spans fewer than 250,000 distinct CDR3 sequences, approximately 50% being singletons. Sequenced material: sorted CD4+, CD8+, or CD8+CD57+ T cells (not recorded which) from PBMCs. These receptors all stem from a human donor with aplastic anemia.

This clonotype was picked up a small number of times. The chain carries TRBV29-1 and TRBJ2-7, with 11 bases matching TRBD2. Trimming took 5 bases from V and 2 from J; bases not matched to a gene: 8. This CDR3 is built from 15 residues. CDR1 and CDR2 (germline): SQVTM, ANQGSEA. The chain's CDR3 is CSVRGLAGGTYEQYF. CDR3 bases: TGCAGCGTTAGAGGTCTAGCGGGGGGCACCTACGAGCAGTACTTC.

The chain recombines TRBV10-3 with TRBJ1-1; 7 bases match TRBD1. Germline V gene data show CDR1 as ENHRY and CDR2 as SYGVKD. Unmatched junction bases numbered 2, after V lost 7 bases and J lost 0 bases. The CDR3 covers 13 residues. The DNA of the CDR3 is TGTGCCATCACCAGGGGGATGAACACTGAAGCTTTCTTT. Translating gives CAITRGMNTEAFF.

Turning to this clonotype: A much more abundant neighbour one base away suggests this may be a read error. The chain uses TRBV7-9 and TRBJ2-7; D is undetermined. Germline V gene sequence: CDR1 SEHNR, CDR2 FQNEAQ (reference sequence). The CDR3 length is 14 residues. The CDR3 reads CAGSLNNYPYEQYF. CDR3 nucleotides: TGTGCCGGCAGCTTAAATAATTATCCCTACGAGCAGTACTTC.

The gene calls are TRBV15 and TRBJ2-5, with a possible D match to TRBD1 (5 bases). The V gene's germline CDR1 is LNHNV and CDR2 YYDKDF (reference sequence). Trimming pared 0 bases from V and 1 base from J, leaving 6 bases between. This CDR3 comprises 14 residues. The CDR3 DNA follows: TGTGCCACCAGCAGAGACAGGGCCCAAGAGACCCAGTACTTC. Protein product: CATSRDRAQETQYF.

With regard to this clonotype: A much larger clone sits a single nucleotide away, making a read error possible. The CDR3 reads CASSPDPGTGELFF. Written as DNA, the CDR3 is TGCGCCAGCAGCCCAGATCCTGGCACCGGGGAGCTGTTTTTT. The J gene is TRBJ2-2, the V gene TRBV10-1; no clear D. V lost 6 bases, J lost 4 bases, and 12 bases lay in between. CDR1 and CDR2 from the germline V gene are WNHNN and SYGVQD (reference sequence). The CDR3 loop spans 14 amino acids.

Comment on this clonotype: The limits of the CDR3 on the DNA are not certain, so only TCRdb's listed CDR3 is given. V usage is TRBV7-8 and J usage is TRBJ1-6. The CDR3 extends over 14 residues, inclusive of both ends. Germline CDR1 SGHVS, CDR2 FQNEAQ. The CDR3: CASSLGVAGGSRHF.

The genes are TRBV24-1 and TRBJ2-1; D is ambiguous. Per germline, CDR1 KGHDR and CDR2 SFDVKD. Trimming shortened V by 4 bases and J by 6 bases, and 15 bases separated the two germline ends. This CDR3 region has 15 residues. CDR3 in amino acids: CATSDPVSMVNEQFF. The CDR3 bases are TGTGCCACCAGTGACCCCGTTTCGATGGTCAATGAGCAGTTCTTC.

This clonotype was recorded at least ten times. The genes are TRBV20-1 and TRBJ2-7; possibly TRBD1 for D (7 bases). This CDR3 has 16 residues. Germline V gene data show CDR1 as DFQATT and CDR2 as SNEGSKA (reference sequence). Trimming took off 6 bases at V and 3 bases at J, with 24 bases between the two ends. The CDR3 is CSAKRQGGGLLYEQYF. The CDR3 region has the DNA TGCAGTGCCAAAAGACAGGGAGGAGGACTACTCTACGAGCAGTACTTC.